The entry that follows covers one T cell receptor (beta chain) sequence. Its target is not known. The sample originates from a study of OX40 agonist ivuxolimab in advanced cancers. Across the whole study: Ivuxolimab, an antibody acting as an agonist of OX40 (CD134), was used to treat patients. Each patient was given ivuxolimab into a vein every 2 weeks, at 0.01 to 10 mg/kg. Partial response was recorded in three patients: one hepatocellular carcinoma and two cutaneous melanoma cases.

Sequencing used immunoSEQ multiplex PCR; TCRdb keeps in-frame clones, though not all of them. Among tens of thousands of clones, approximately 80% were seen once, and the ten largest hold 6.5% to 8%. General study findings and limits: CD8+ T cells were the subset that, on average, had more expanded clones than CD4+.

The specimen was CD4+ or CD8+ T cells sorted from blood, collected in a trial of the OX40 agonist ivuxolimab. The TCR comes from an adult with an advanced solid tumor such as melanoma, head and neck, liver or kidney cancer.

The CDR3 spells CASSLVGGWNTEAFF. DNA of the CDR3: TGTGCCAGCAGCTTGGTAGGCGGTTGGAACACTGAAGCTTTCTTT. The chain employs TRBV5-5 and TRBJ1-1; D unresolved. V gave up 0 bases and J gave up 1 base, with 10 bases separating them. The V gene's germline CDR1 is SGHKS and CDR2 YYEKEE (reference sequence). The CDR3 contains 15 residues.